The entry below gives a single TCR beta chain sequence along with its context. This clonotype has only one observation. Its specific antigen is unknown. The sample holds no much larger clone one base away, and base qualities are not on file. One read provides weak support. The CDR3 starts with the cysteine, ends with the phenylalanine, and has 19 residues. Only CDR3 DNA remains: 57 bases, in frame from the first base. At the junction V is shortened by 4 bases and J by 8 bases, with 29 bases in between. The library was produced with 5' RACE. Sequencing was carried out with an Illumina HiSeq 2500. A second roughly 6 to 12 cycle PCR used a sample-barcoded 5' primer and a J-beta primer mix. A template-switch 5' adaptor carrying 12 random nucleotides introduced a unique molecular identifier onto each TCR beta cDNA molecule. Each sample yielded at least 2.5 million CDR3-containing paired-end reads. The Mint cDNA synthesis kit, primed by a TRBC-specific oligonucleotide, was used to synthesize first-strand cDNA from all RNA. After uracil-DNA glycosylase treatment, a first 18-cycle PCR used universal primers M1SS and BC2_uni_R on all cDNA. The study's own analysis went as follows. For normalization, 1 million high-quality reads, each with a distinct molecular identifier, were randomly selected from each sample. Reads with shared molecular identifiers were discarded instead of being binned into consensus sequences. MiTCR, set to a Q25 quality threshold and the strictest error-elimination algorithm, was used for CDR3 identification, clonotype clustering and error correction. A nonparametric unseen species model with Euler transformation was used to estimate a lower bound on total TCR beta diversity. The raw public data were reprocessed by TCRdb itself: fastp quality trimming at Q25, MiXCR clonotype calling, in-frame beta chains only. Merged by CDR3 protein, the rows form single entries marked with the most common genes and DNA. The V and J calls come from TCRdb's annotation, not from the publication. Here the sample has over 600,000 distinct CDR3 sequences; about 47% occur a single time. 15% to 20% of the sample rests with the top ten.

The 35 to 40 donors, aged about 6 to 95 years, were systemically healthy Caucasian individuals from Russia. About 9.8 milliliters of peripheral blood were drawn from each donor into EDTA-treated Vacutainer tubes. Ficoll-Paque density-gradient centrifugation was used to isolate PBMCs, with at least 6.5 million per sample. Trizol reagent was used to extract total RNA from the PBMCs, yielding at least 6 micrograms per sample. For every donor, an aliquot of PBMCs went through flow cytometry to measure the percentages of naive CD45RAhigh/CD27high T cells. These data originate in a study of blood T cells in healthy people across ages (dated by TCRdb to between 2014 and 2016). Background on the whole study: Template switching captured roughly one uniquely barcoded TCR beta cDNA molecule per two T cells in model experiments. The study measured age-related changes in TCR beta repertoire diversity using deep sequencing normalized with unique cDNA molecular identifiers. Donors were grouped into four age groups: young (average about 15 years), middle-aged (around 39), aged (around 56) and long-lived (about 89). Donors of different ages were randomly distributed across sequencing lanes to avoid experimental bias. The study analyzed two additional independent replicas of 1 million unique cDNA reads from the same blood draw for two donors, one aged 18 to 30 and one aged 80 or older. Here is what the overall study found, with its caveats: As age increased, observed TCR beta diversity per million T cells dropped in a roughly linear way, and a significant reduction was already evident by age 40. Because profiling used bulk unsorted PBMCs, naive and antigen-experienced compartments could not be compared conclusively. Compared with the aged group, the long-lived group had more naive CD4+ T cells, fewer expanded clones and increased TCR diversity, a pattern suggesting age selection. There was a strong correlation between observed TCR beta diversity and the percentage of naive T cells measured by flow cytometry. Estimates of total diversity based on one million sequenced T cells were regarded as lower bounds and as underestimates. Because the CMV infection status of the donors was unknown, age-related changes in expanded clonotypes may potentially have been confounded.

The chain is assembled from TRBV12-3 or TRBV12-4 and TRBJ1-4, with a tentative D gene TRBD1 over 6 matching bases. Specimen: blood. The TCR originated in a man older than 75 in good health. DNA sequence: TGTGCCAGCAGTTCTCCCTTCGCGCGAGCGAGATCGCAGGGGGAAAAACTGTTTTTT. Its product reads: CASSSPFARARSQGEKLFF.